One and the same sample provided the 32 T cell receptor beta chains below, sequenced in a study of T cells after posttransplantation cyclophosphamide. Data came from immunoSEQ multiplex PCR; TCRdb stores just in-frame clones and leaves some out. The data contain approximately 18,000 clones, 70% to 90% of them singletons. Sequencing was done on a sample of memory CD4+ T cells sorted from blood. The receptors were sampled from a man in his thirties or forties in good health and a related stem cell transplant donor.

The J gene is TRBJ1-2, the V gene TRBV5-1; D gene uncertain. From germline, CDR1 is SGHRS and CDR2 YFSETQ. V was trimmed by 0 bases and J by 4 bases, leaving 13 bases between them. This CDR3 spans 15 amino acids. The CDR3 bases are TGCGCCAGCAGCTTGGAGATTGGAGGAGGCTATGGCTACACCTTC. As protein: CASSLEIGGGYGYTF.

This clone was seen more than once but under ten times. This chain links TRBV10-1 with TRBJ1-1; D is perhaps TRBD1 (6 bases). V dropped 3 bases and J dropped 1 base, with 6 bases sitting between them. CDR3 length: 13 amino acids. The germline V gene encodes CDR1 WNHNN and CDR2 SYGVQD (reference sequence). CDR3 amino acids: CASSEQGNTEAFF. CDR3 sequence (DNA): TGCGCCAGCAGTGAACAGGGGAACACTGAAGCTTTCTTT.

This clone was counted once. As DNA, the CDR3 is TGTGCCAGCAGTTTAGGGGCGGCAGATTATGGCTACACCTTC. Amino acid sequence: CASSLGAADYGYTF. The chain has TRBV28 and TRBJ1-2, with D possibly being TRBD1 (5 bases). Germline CDR1 and CDR2: MDHEN and SYDVKM. The CDR3 runs 14 residues. The V end lost 2 bases, the J end lost 5 bases, and 12 bases lay between the germline ends.

This clone appeared a single time. The rearrangement joins TRBV9 to TRBJ2-5, with 9 positions matching TRBD2. This CDR3 has 16 amino acids. CDR1 and CDR2 (germline): SGDLS, YYNGEE. With V trimmed by 4 bases and J by 5 bases, 12 bases remained unmatched. CDR3 coding DNA: TGTGCCAGCAGCCCCATGGGCGGGGGGGCCGGGGAGACCCAGTACTTC. Protein: CASSPMGGGAGETQYF.

This clone has just a few counts. The chain is built from TRBV6-1 and TRBJ1-1; 9 positions match TRBD1. With 3 bases clipped from V and 1 base from J, the junction kept 6 bases outside the gene matches. CDR1 and CDR2 from the germline V gene are MNHNS and SASEGT. CDR3 length: 16 amino acids. In DNA, the CDR3 is TGTGCCAGCAGTGACTACCCACAGGGGGCGAACACTGAAGCTTTCTTT. Residues: CASSDYPQGANTEAFF.

This clone has only one observation. The gene calls are TRBV2 and TRBJ1-1; 8 bases match TRBD1. Looked up from germline, CDR1 is SNHLY and CDR2 is FYNNEI. The J segment lost 4 bases and the V segment lost 6 bases, leaving 16 bases of the junction unmatched. The CDR3 has 17 amino acids. The CDR3 loop reads CASSPGQGESVITEAFF. CDR3 bases: TGTGCCAGCAGCCCTGGACAGGGAGAGAGCGTCATCACTGAAGCTTTCTTT.

The chain is built from TRBV14 and TRBJ1-4; D is possibly TRBD1 (5 bases). The V end lost 1 base, the J end lost 7 bases, and 10 bases lay between the germline ends. Germline-derived CDR1 and CDR2 are SGHDN and FVKESK. This CDR3 region has 14 residues. This chain's CDR3 is CASSQGQGSEKLFF. The CDR3 DNA follows: TGTGCCAGCAGCCAAGGCCAGGGAAGTGAAAAACTGTTTTTT. The full variable domain, rest sourced from reference TRBV14 and TRBJ1-4, is EAGVTQFPSHSVIEKGQTVTLRCDPISGHDNLYWYRRVMGKEIKFLLHFVKESKQDESGMPNNRFLAERTGGTYSTLKVQPAELEDSGVYFCASSQGQGSEKLFFGSGTQLSVL.

A remark on this clone: At one boundary the junction diverges from the germline segment, which might be a read error. The genes are TRBV7-8 and TRBJ2-3, with a tentative D call TRBD2 (5 bases). There are 16 residues in the CDR3. CDR1 and CDR2 from the germline V gene are SGHVS and FQNEAQ. The CDR3 loop reads CATSPAALQLGDTQYF. The DNA for the CDR3 is TGTGCCACCAGCCCAGCGGCACTCCAATTGGGAGATACGCAGTATTTT. The entire variable domain, with the rest obtained from reference TRBV7-8 and TRBJ2-3, is as follows: GAGVSQSPRYKVAKRGQDVALRCDPISGHVSLFWYQQALGQGPEFLTYFQNEAQLDKSGLPSDRFFAERPEGSVSTLKIQRTQQEDSAVYLCATSPAALQLGDTQYFGPGTRLTVL.

The chain uses TRBV7-2 and TRBJ1-1; no reliable D call. V lost 5 bases and J lost 5, with 15 bases in between. In germline, CDR1 is SGHTA, CDR2 FQGNSA. The CDR3 is 14 residues long. The CDR3 DNA sequence: TGTGCCAGCAGCCTAATCCGCCCGGGAACTGAAGCTTTCTTT. It yields the protein CASSLIRPGTEAFF.

This clone was found a few times. The chain is built from TRBV28 and TRBJ1-2, with TRBD1 matching over 7 bases. CDR1 is MDHEN and CDR2 is SYDVKM in the germline V gene. V was clipped by 10 bases and J by 5 bases; unmatched bases: 7. The CDR3 has 12 residues. The CDR3 region is CATRTGDYGYTF. The CDR3, as DNA: TGTGCCACCCGGACAGGAGATTATGGCTACACCTTC.

This rearrangement joins TRBV7-2 to TRBJ2-7, with TRBD2 identical over 13 bases. Trimming at V came to 4 bases and at J to 0 bases, leaving 6 bases not matched to a gene. Germline loops: CDR1 SGHTA, CDR2 FQGNSA. This CDR3 spans 17 amino acids. CDR3 in DNA: TGTGCCAGCAGCTCCCCCGGACTAGCGGGGGCCTCCTACGAGCAGTACTTC. This translates into CASSSPGLAGASYEQYF.

The gene calls are TRBV13 and TRBJ2-7; TRBD1 might be the D (5 bases). The V gene lost 5 bases and the J gene lost 6 bases, with 20 bases spanning the gap. In germline, CDR1 is PRHDT, CDR2 FYEKMQ (reference sequence). The CDR3 is 15 amino acids. CDR3 sequence (DNA): TGTGCCAGCAGCATGGCGGCCAACCTAGGGGTCGAGCAGTACTTC. Residues: CASSMAANLGVEQYF. Drawing the rest from reference TRBV13 and TRBJ2-7, the complete variable domain is AAGVIQSPRHLIKEKRETATLKCYPIPRHDTVYWYQQGPGQDPQFLISFYEKMQSDKGSIPDRFSAQQFSDYHSELNMSSLELGDSALYFCASSMAANLGVEQYFGPGTRLTVT.

This clone has only a few counts. The V call is TRBV14, the J call TRBJ1-3; D is possibly TRBD1 (6 bases). Deletions cut 4 bases from V and 8 bases from J, with 18 bases between. CDR1 is SGHDN, CDR2 FVKESK, per germline. The CDR3 loop spans 15 amino acids. The CDR3 sequence: CASSLKQGSLDTIYF. Written as DNA, the CDR3 is TGTGCCAGCAGCCTAAAACAGGGATCTTTGGACACCATATATTTT.

CDR3 loop: CASSPGQGGYTF. The CDR3 coding sequence is TGTGCCAGCAGCCCAGGACAGGGGGGCTACACCTTC. V is TRBV2 and J is TRBJ1-2, with 9 bases identical to TRBD1. Trimming at V came to 6 bases and at J to 8 bases, leaving 4 bases not matched to a gene. The CDR3 has 12 amino acids. The germline CDR1 and CDR2 sequences are SNHLY and FYNNEI.

The V gene is TRBV25-1, the J gene TRBJ1-3; possibly TRBD1 for D (6 bases). The V and J ends lost 5 bases and 4 bases respectively, with 12 bases between them. Germline lookup yields CDR1 MGHDK and CDR2 SYGVNS. The CDR3 has 14 residues. Written as DNA, the CDR3 is TGTGCCAGCAGTCAAACAGGGCGCGGAAACACCATATATTTT. As protein: CASSQTGRGNTIYF.

The chain links TRBV4-2 to TRBJ1-2, with 11 bases aligning to TRBD1. This CDR3 has 15 residues. The V and J ends lost 5 bases and 5 bases, in that order; junction bases with no gene match: 7. Per germline, CDR1 LGHNA and CDR2 YNFKEQ. The CDR3 coding sequence is TGTGCCAGCAGCTCCCGGACAGGGGGCTTTTATGGCTACACCTTC. This translates into CASSSRTGGFYGYTF.

The V gene is TRBV10-1, the J gene TRBJ1-5; TRBD1 aligns across 10 bases. With V trimmed by 6 bases and J by 6 bases, 11 bases remained unmatched. Germline V CDR1 and CDR2: WNHNN, SYGVQD (reference sequence). This CDR3 is 16 amino acids long. In DNA form, the CDR3 reads TGCGCCAGCAGGGGAACCGGGACAGGGGCAAGTCAGCCCCAGCATTTT. It encodes CASRGTGTGASQPQHF.

The genes are TRBV7-8 and TRBJ2-5, with D hard to call. Trimming shortened V by 1 base and J by 5 bases, and 5 bases separated the two germline ends. The germline V gene encodes CDR1 SGHVS and CDR2 FQNEAQ. The CDR3 is 12 amino acids. CDR3 nucleotide sequence: TGTGCCAGCAGCTTAGTTTCTGAGACCCAGTACTTC. As protein: CASSLVSETQYF.

Written as DNA, the CDR3 is TGCGCCAGCAGTGAGACAGGGGGAGGACGAGGCTACACCTTC. Translating gives CASSETGGGRGYTF. The rearrangement joins TRBV10-2 to TRBJ1-2; 8 nucleotides match TRBD1. The CDR3 runs 14 residues. Germline V gene sequence: CDR1 WSHSY, CDR2 SAAADI. The V and J ends lost 2 bases and 8 bases, in that order; junction bases with no gene match: 7.

The rearrangement joins TRBV2 to TRBJ1-6; 8 bases line up with TRBD1. J lost 8 bases, V lost 3 bases, and 3 bases had no gene match. The CDR3 spans 14 residues. Germline CDR1 is SNHLY and CDR2 is FYNNEI. The CDR3 loop is CASSDPDRDSPLHF. DNA of the CDR3: TGTGCCAGCAGTGACCCGGACAGGGATTCACCCCTCCACTTT. Variable domain in full (rest from reference TRBV2 and TRBJ1-6): EPEVTQTPSHQVTQMGQEVILRCVPISNHLYFYWYRQILGQKVEFLVSFYNNEISEKSEIFDDQFSVERPDGSNFTLKIRSTKLEDSAMYFCASSDPDRDSPLHFGNGTRLTVT.

CDR3 loop: CASSGGQGETQYF. The CDR3 DNA is TGTGCCAGCAGTGGGGGGCAAGGGGAGACCCAGTACTTC. This chain links TRBV2 with TRBJ2-5, with a weak D call TRBD1 (6 bases). Looked up from germline, CDR1 is SNHLY and CDR2 is FYNNEI. The CDR3 extends over 13 amino acids. V lost 4 bases and J lost 5, with 11 bases in between.

The genes are TRBV10-3 and TRBJ2-3, with D possibly being TRBD1 (6 bases). V shed 7 bases and J shed 2 bases, with 10 bases lying between them. This CDR3 spans 13 amino acids. CDR1 and CDR2 from the germline V gene are ENHRY and SYGVKD. For the CDR3, the DNA is TGTGCCATCAACAGGGCAGACACAGATACGCAGTATTTT. This translates into CAINRADTDTQYF.

CDR3 sequence reads: CASTRNTEAFF. The CDR3, as DNA: TGTGCCAGCACGAGGAACACTGAAGCTTTCTTT. This rearrangement joins TRBV2 to TRBJ1-1; D call uncertain. The CDR3 consists of 11 residues. Germline loops: CDR1 SNHLY, CDR2 FYNNEI. With 7 bases removed from V and 1 base from J, the gap between germline ends came to 4 bases.

This chain connects TRBV7-2 to TRBJ2-2, with 11 bases that match TRBD2. The J segment lost 3 bases and the V segment lost 4 bases, leaving 4 bases of the junction unmatched. This CDR3 is built from 16 residues. Per the germline V gene, CDR1 is SGHTA and CDR2 is FQGNSA. The CDR3 DNA reads TGTGCCAGCAGCTCCCCGGGACTAGCGGACACCGGGGAGCTGTTTTTT. Translating gives CASSSPGLADTGELFF.

The V gene is TRBV5-1, the J gene TRBJ1-6; TRBD1 matches at 7 bases. This CDR3 spans 17 amino acids. CDR1 is SGHRS and CDR2 is YFSETQ in the germline V gene. Losses at the gene ends were 0 bases for V and 6 bases for J; bases not matched to a gene: 9. DNA for the CDR3: TGCGCCAGCAGCTTGGCAATCCCGGGACAGTCTAATTCACCCCTCCACTTT. Amino acid sequence: CASSLAIPGQSNSPLHF.

CDR3 DNA: TGTGCCAGCAAAGGACTAGATGTTGCTGAGCAGTTCTTC. Protein product: CASKGLDVAEQFF. The chain combines TRBV2 with TRBJ2-1; 7 nucleotides match TRBD2. Germline CDR1 is SNHLY and CDR2 is FYNNEI. Losses at the gene ends were 7 bases for V and 9 bases for J; bases not matched to a gene: 9. The CDR3 runs 13 residues.

The genes are TRBV6-5 and TRBJ2-2; D perhaps matches TRBD2 (5 bases). Germline lookup yields CDR1 MNHEY and CDR2 SVGAGI. The V and J ends lost 6 bases and 2 bases respectively, with 7 bases between them. This CDR3 is 13 amino acids long. The DNA for the CDR3 is TGTGCCAGCAGGAGGGCAAACACCGGGGAGCTGTTTTTT. It translates to CASRRANTGELFF.

This rearrangement joins TRBV7-2 to TRBJ1-1, with TRBD1 matching over 8 bases. CDR1 is SGHTA and CDR2 is FQGNSA in the germline V gene. CDR3 size: 14 residues. V gave up 5 bases and J gave up 0 bases; unmatched junction bases: 2. DNA for the CDR3: TGTGCCAGCAGCCGACAGGGGATGAACACTGAAGCTTTCTTT. This codes for CASSRQGMNTEAFF. Using reference TRBV7-2 and TRBJ1-1 for the parts outside the CDR3, the full variable domain is GAGVSQSPSNKVTEKGKDVELRCDPISGHTALYWYRQSLGQGLEFLIYFQGNSAPDKSGLPSDRFSAERTGGSVSTLTIQRTQQEDSAVYLCASSRQGMNTEAFFGQGTRLTVV.

V gene TRBV2 combines with J gene TRBJ2-5, with 13 bases aligning to TRBD2. Germline trimming cut 6 bases from V and 1 base from J; bases unmatched to any gene: 5. Per germline, CDR1 SNHLY and CDR2 FYNNEI. There are 16 residues in the CDR3. In DNA, the CDR3 is TGTGCCAGCAGAAGACTAGCGGGGGGCATCCAAGAGACCCAGTACTTC. As protein: CASRRLAGGIQETQYF.

The V gene is TRBV5-4, the J gene TRBJ2-3; D gene uncertain. The CDR3 has 14 residues. CDR1 SGHNT and CDR2 YYREEE come from the germline V gene (reference sequence). Trimming left V 4 bases short and J 5 bases short, with 14 bases between. The CDR3 sequence: CASSPARLRDTQYF. The CDR3 DNA reads as TGTGCCAGCAGCCCAGCCCGACTGAGAGATACGCAGTATTTT.

The chain employs TRBV6-6 and TRBJ1-2, with D perhaps TRBD1 (6 bases). This CDR3 spans 15 amino acids. Trimming cost V 6 bases and J 4 bases, with 18 bases left between them. Germline lookup yields CDR1 MNHNY and CDR2 SVGAGI (reference sequence). For the CDR3, the DNA is TGTGCCAGCAGCTCAAAGGGGGAGGGGGGCTATGGCTACACCTTC. As protein: CASSSKGEGGYGYTF.

With regard to this clone: The same CDR3 can be traced to other DNA sequences in this sample. The chain joins TRBV5-6 to TRBJ1-6; D remains unclear. CDR1 and CDR2 (germline): SGHDT, YYEEEE. Trimming left V 4 bases short and J 8 bases short, with 13 bases between. The CDR3 covers 14 residues. The CDR3 sequence is CASSVDRAYSPLHF. The CDR3 nucleotides are TGTGCCAGCAGCGTTGATAGAGCCTATTCACCCCTCCACTTT.